This TCR beta chain was retrieved from a study of beta chain features in type 1 diabetes listed by TCRdb under 2018. Study-level background: Mean age, gender distribution, total cell number and subset yield were not different between patients and healthy donors. A total of about 100,000,000 sorted cells were examined across all samples, and RNA yield correlated strongly with the number of cells per subset. The study compared the TCRB repertoires of sorted circulating CD4+ T cell subsets in recently diagnosed type 1 diabetes patients with those in matched healthy donors. Regulatory and stem cell-like memory subsets were obtained from only 8 patients and about 8 healthy donors, while naive and central memory subsets were obtained from all 30 or so donors. Beyond this particular receptor, the publication reports: At VDJ recombination sites, patients with type 1 diabetes made fewer insertions and deleted more nucleotides, a pattern implying thymic rearrangement abnormalities. PCR might favor shorter templates, but patient and control samples were amplified and corrected together, so any skew would affect both groups equally. Naive, central memory and regulatory TCRB repertoires appeared to be more alike among patients than among healthy donors. Only small numbers of individuals were included in the HLA sub-analyses, which left unresolved whether HLA type had any influence on TCRB rearrangement. Type 1 diabetes patients showed a moderate but significant shortening of TCRB CDR3 length in all four CD4+ subsets. Because cDNA rather than genomic DNA was sequenced, highly expressing activated cells could have been over-represented, although no difference in activation and CD3 levels was found between groups.

From each donor, a single peripheral blood sample of around 120 mL on average was drawn into heparinised tubes. Using a panel that included CD45RO, CCR7, CD25, CD127, CD95 and CD27, naive, central memory, regulatory and stem cell-like memory CD4+ T cells were sorted on a BD FACSAria II. Every sorted population had a purity above 95%. PBMCs were isolated right away by Lymphoprep density gradient centrifugation and were stained directly, without culture. So that batch effects would be minimized, each experiment stained and sorted samples in pairs, pairing one healthy donor with one patient. This clone was recorded a few times. The clone's antigen remains unknown. No much larger clonotype is one base removed from it; base qualities were not supplied. The entire isolated RNA was reverse transcribed using the High Capacity cDNA Reverse Transcription Kit, and thus expressed TCRB transcripts were sequenced. Naive, central memory and regulatory T cell samples underwent deep immunoSEQ sequencing, averaging about 3.57 million total reads per sample. Sorted cells were lysed in RLT buffer and RNA was extracted with DNase-treated RNeasy Micro or Mini kits, depending on cell number. Each cell subset was processed on its own to prevent cross-contamination, while patient and healthy donor samples were processed together. TCRB sequences were amplified from cDNA with the immunoSEQ multiplex PCR, producing 87-bp fragments spanning the CDR3 region. Sequencing of the amplicons was performed on the Illumina HiSeq platform. In the source study's methods: PCR bias was corrected computationally using synthetic template baselines, and reads within Hamming distance 2 were collapsed, with unmergeable singletons discarded. Reads were aligned against IMGT so that V, D and J genes, CDR3 length and insertions or deletions at six rearrangement sites could be assigned. Within each subset, clonotype counts were normalized to sorted cell number, after which true diversity and Gini coefficients were computed with the tcR R package. The overlap coefficient, calculated on TCRB nucleotide sequences, was used to measure repertoire sharing. The source is immuneACCESS, and TCRdb retained only in-frame sequences with V and J called. Part of the clones is not carried over; for the studies checked, unresolved V genes explain less than half of this, and the remainder is unexplained. Clonal size and the V and J genes are those of that table, whereas D and trimming came from the DNA. The sample table holds 240,000 or so clones, of which 25% to 35% were seen once. 3.5% to 4% of the sample is held by the ten biggest clonotypes.

The CDR3 measures 13 amino acids from cysteine to phenylalanine. Just the 39-base CDR3 DNA is kept, in frame starting at base 1. The V end gives up 6 bases and the J end 10 bases, leaving 8 bases in the junction not matched to a gene. CDR1 and CDR2, per the germline V gene (reference sequence), are WNHNN and SYGVQD. The TCR originated in a man aged 25 to 40 in good health. The chain uses TRBV10-1 and TRBJ2-1; 8 central nucleotides agree with TRBD1. The sample taken for sequencing was central memory CD4+ T cells from blood. In nucleotides, the sequence is TGCGCCAGCAGCTGGACAGGGACTGGGGAGCAGTTCTTC. Translated, this gives CASSWTGTGEQFF.